This T cell receptor beta chain emerged from a study of T cells in Graves' hyperthyroidism and ophthalmopathy. Study conclusions and caveats: Blood also contained most expanded thyroid clonotypes above 0.001.

The table lists this clonotype with a few counts. Its specificity is not known. One end of the junction varies from germline; a read error may be responsible. From RNA transcripts, TCR beta CDR3 regions were amplified. In the first-round RT-PCR of the TCR CDR3, the HTBI primer set was used. Using its own MiXCR run on the multiplex PCR reads, TCRdb lists one record per CDR3 protein. Of about 180,000 distinct CDR3 sequences in the sample, 15% to 20% were seen once. CDR1 is MGHRA, CDR2 YSYEKL, per germline. This CDR3 comprises 14 residues. Sequencing was done on a sample of blood. The chain is built from TRBV4-1 and TRBJ1-1; D is unclear. This sequence was found in a woman aged 45 to 65 with Graves' hyperthyroidism. CDR3 nucleotides: TGCGCCAGCAGTCAAGGACGGATGAACACTGAAGCTTTCTTT. As protein: CASSQGRMNTEAFF.